The sequence of this TCR beta chain was determined in a study of naive and memory T cell subsets. This clonotype was seen at least ten times. An oligonucleotide containing a UMI was ligated to the 3' end of TCR cDNA. Whole-blood samples were around 2.3 ml of peripheral blood from healthy adult volunteers. The junction had 7 bases not matched to a gene; V was cut back by 4 bases and J by 6 bases. The germline V gene encodes CDR1 MDHEN and CDR2 SYDVKM. This CDR3 has 14 residues. Amplification of ligated cDNA took four PCR rounds with SP2 and nested alpha and beta constant primers. Reverse transcription of blood and skin TCR RNA was primed at alpha and beta constant regions. MiXCR, applied by TCRdb to the 5' RACE reads, yields one record per CDR3 protein. The table includes 45,000 to 55,000 distinct CDR3 sequences, roughly 4.7% detected once.

The sequence came from a female donor in good health. The V call is TRBV28, the J call TRBJ1-2; 8 positions match TRBD1. The CDR3 reads CASSSGTGVNGYTF. DNA for the CDR3: TGTGCCAGCAGTTCCGGGACAGGTGTCAATGGCTACACCTTC.